These T cell receptor beta chains were read from a single sample in a study of T cell changes during pregnancy in multiple sclerosis. TCRdb keeps only in-frame clones here, not all; method: immunoSEQ multiplex PCR. The table lists 60,000 to 75,000 clones, 92% of them singletons. Sequenced material: peripheral blood, taken after pregnancy. All receptors come from a female donor with multiple sclerosis, enrolled in a pregnancy study. Each CDR3 is given with its conserved first and last residue. The D gene is left open where the match is weak. Only some rows state a clone size, as once, few, many or a class for expanded clones.

clone_size	v_call	j_call	d_call	cdr3_aa	cdr3_nt
NA	TRBV28	TRBJ1-2	NA	CASSLIRDYGYTF	TGTGCCAGCAGTTTAATACGGGACTATGGCTACACCTTC
few	TRBV7-2	TRBJ2-7	TRBD2	CASSRAGTSGSSYEQYF	TGTGCCAGCAGTAGAGCCGGGACTAGCGGGAGCTCCTACGAGCAGTACTTC
NA	TRBV9	TRBJ2-7	TRBD1	CASSVWDRDPGEQYF	TGTGCCAGCAGCGTGTGGGACAGGGACCCAGGCGAGCAGTACTTC
NA	TRBV18	TRBJ2-3	NA	CASSPGSRDTDTQYF	TGTGCCAGCTCACCAGGTAGCAGAGACACAGATACGCAGTATTTT
NA	TRBV13	TRBJ1-1	NA	CASSSLLGLGTRAFF	TGTGCCAGCAGCTCCCTCTTAGGTCTGGGGACTAGAGCTTTCTTT
NA	TRBV7-9	TRBJ2-2	TRBD2	CASSPQTSGRPFGGELFF	TGTGCCAGCAGCCCACAGACTAGCGGGAGGCCCTTTGGAGGGGAGCTGTTTTTT
NA	TRBV30	TRBJ2-7	NA	CAWSVGGSSYEQYF	TGTGCCTGGAGTGTGGGCGGGTCCTCCTACGAGCAGTACTTC
NA	TRBV4-2	TRBJ2-5	NA	CASSQTWGDEETQYF	TGTGCCAGCAGCCAGACTTGGGGGGATGAAGAGACCCAGTACTTC
NA	TRBV7-9	TRBJ2-1	TRBD2	CATATSGRDEQFF	TGTGCCACCGCCACTAGCGGGAGGGATGAGCAGTTCTTC
NA	TRBV25-1	TRBJ2-7	NA	CASRPESHYEQYF	TGTGCCAGCAGGCCGGAGTCCCACTACGAGCAGTACTTC
NA	TRBV2	TRBJ1-5	NA	CASRGPRGAQPQHF	TGTGCCAGCAGGGGTCCCCGGGGGGCTCAGCCCCAGCATTTT
NA	TRBV2	TRBJ2-7	NA	CASRSGPSYEQYF	TGTGCCAGCAGAAGCGGGCCATCCTACGAGCAGTACTTC
NA	TRBV2	TRBJ2-3	NA	CASSVRGSTDTQYF	TGTGCCAGCAGTGTAAGGGGAAGCACAGATACGCAGTATTTT
NA	TRBV7-9	TRBJ2-3	TRBD2	CASSQLAGIMDTQYF	TGTGCCAGCAGCCAACTAGCGGGAATTATGGATACGCAGTATTTT
NA	TRBV6-1	TRBJ1-1	NA	CASSVRIDEAFF	TGTGCCAGCAGTGTAAGAATAGATGAAGCTTTCTTT
NA	TRBV9	TRBJ2-7	TRBD2	CASSLRTSGSDEQYF	TGTGCCAGCAGCTTACGGACTAGCGGGAGTGATGAGCAGTACTTC
NA	TRBV10-3	TRBJ1-2	NA	CAISESRPGTAYGYTF	TGTGCCATCAGTGAGAGTCGCCCAGGGACTGCCTATGGCTACACCTTC
once	TRBV5-1	TRBJ2-7	NA	CASSLNSPYEQYF	TGCGCCAGCAGCTTAAACAGTCCCTACGAGCAGTACTTC
NA	TRBV6-4	TRBJ2-3	NA	CASSRRDTDTQYF	TGTGCCAGCAGCCGGAGGGACACAGATACGCAGTATTTT
NA	TRBV9	TRBJ2-5	NA	CASSEGLQETQYF	TGTGCCAGCAGCGAGGGACTGCAAGAGACCCAGTACTTC
NA	TRBV28	TRBJ1-2	NA	CASSAGEYGYTF	TGTGCCAGCAGCGCGGGGGAGTATGGCTACACCTTC
NA	TRBV2	TRBJ1-2	TRBD1	CASRGGQGDYGYTF	TGTGCCAGCAGGGGAGGACAGGGAGACTATGGCTACACCTTC
NA	TRBV7-7	TRBJ2-1	TRBD1	CASSFNSPGQGSGEQFF	TGTGCTAGCAGCTTTAACTCTCCGGGACAGGGATCCGGTGAGCAGTTCTTC
NA	TRBV5-1	TRBJ2-1	TRBD1	CASSLLQGAYNEQFF	TGCGCCAGCAGCTTGCTCCAGGGGGCCTACAATGAGCAGTTCTTC
NA	TRBV2	TRBJ1-2	NA	CASSEQEDGYTF	TGTGCCAGCAGTGAGCAGGAGGATGGCTACACCTTC
NA	TRBV18	TRBJ1-1	NA	CASSPYVLNTEAFF	TGTGCCAGCTCACCCTACGTCCTGAACACTGAAGCTTTCTTT
NA	TRBV7-2	TRBJ2-7	NA	CASSLRGGDEQYF	TGTGCCAGCAGCTTACGGGGAGGAGACGAGCAGTACTTC
NA	TRBV19	TRBJ1-5	NA	CASSRHTQTENQPQHF	TGTGCCAGTAGCCGTCATACCCAGACGGAGAATCAGCCCCAGCATTTT
few	TRBV29-1	TRBJ1-2	NA	CSVEYFGYTF	TGCAGCGTTGAATACTTTGGCTACACCTTC
NA	TRBV28	TRBJ2-5	TRBD1	CASSSSGQGSETQYF	TGTGCCAGCAGCTCCTCGGGACAGGGTAGCGAGACCCAGTACTTC
NA	TRBV7-2	TRBJ2-7	NA	CASSLWETVYEQYF	TGTGCCAGCAGCTTATGGGAGACCGTCTACGAGCAGTACTTC
NA	TRBV28	TRBJ2-7	NA	CAVTSNYEQYF	TGTGCGGTAACAAGTAACTACGAGCAGTACTTC
once	TRBV2	TRBJ1-1	TRBD1	CASSPQGAGGTEAFF	TGTGCCAGCAGTCCCCAGGGGGCTGGGGGCACTGAAGCTTTCTTT
NA	TRBV5-6	TRBJ2-1	TRBD2	CASSPGTSGNNEQFF	TGTGCCAGCAGCCCGGGGACTAGCGGGAACAATGAGCAGTTCTTC
NA	TRBV28	TRBJ2-1	TRBD2	CASKLAGGLYNEQFF	TGTGCCAGCAAATTAGCGGGAGGGCTATACAATGAGCAGTTCTTC
NA	TRBV5-1	TRBJ2-1	NA	CASSLLQVRAYNEQFF	TGCGCCAGCAGCCTCCTTCAAGTGAGGGCCTACAATGAGCAGTTCTTC
NA	TRBV5-4	TRBJ2-6	TRBD1	CASSRDRGFSGANVLTF	TGTGCCAGCAGCCGGGACAGGGGGTTTTCTGGGGCCAACGTCCTGACTTTC
NA	TRBV5-1	TRBJ2-3	TRBD1	CASSYPGQADTQYF	TGCGCCAGCAGCTACCCCGGACAGGCAGATACGCAGTATTTT
NA	TRBV19	TRBJ2-7	TRBD2	CASSISGRALYEQYF	TGTGCCAGTAGTATTAGCGGGAGGGCACTCTACGAGCAGTACTTC
NA	TRBV6-5	TRBJ1-2	NA	CASSYDGQAGYGYTF	TGTGCCAGCAGTTATGATGGGCAGGCTGGCTATGGCTACACCTTC
NA	TRBV5-1	TRBJ2-1	NA	CASSLAVGAPDEQFF	TGCGCCAGCAGCTTGGCCGTGGGGGCGCCGGATGAGCAGTTCTTC
NA	TRBV6-1	TRBJ2-7	NA	CASSDSTTETYEQYF	TGTGCCAGCAGTGACTCTACGACAGAGACCTACGAGCAGTACTTC
NA	TRBV7-3	TRBJ1-3	NA	CASSLRGSSGNTIYF	TGTGCCAGCAGCTTACGCGGCTCCTCTGGAAACACCATATATTTT
NA	TRBV19	TRBJ1-2	TRBD1	CASARRQGLTKAGTHGYTF	TGTGCCAGTGCGAGGAGACAGGGGCTAACAAAAGCTGGAACCCATGGCTACACCTTC
NA	TRBV7-3	TRBJ1-1	NA	CASSLGGPGTEAFF	TGTGCCAGCAGCTTGGGGGGGCCAGGGACTGAAGCTTTCTTT
once	TRBV19	TRBJ2-2	TRBD2	CASHSPQRDRGELFF	TGTGCCAGCCACAGTCCCCAGCGGGATCGGGGGGAGCTGTTTTTT